What follows are 9 T cell receptor beta chains derived from one specimen sequenced in a study of blood T cell repertoires in COVID-19. TCRdb's table, derived via immunoSEQ multiplex PCR, lists solely in-frame clones and lacks some. The table shows about 73,000 clones, with about four fifths occurring only once. The sample comprised peripheral blood. The receptors stem from a woman aged 55 to 70 with acute or convalescent COVID-19.

The genes are TRBV9 and TRBJ2-2; D remains ambiguous. CDR1 SGDLS and CDR2 YYNGEE come from the germline V gene. The CDR3 is made up of 13 amino acids. V gave up 3 bases and J gave up 6 bases, with 9 bases separating them. CDR3 loop: CASSAPFAGELFF. The CDR3 nucleotides are TGTGCCAGCAGCGCCCCCTTCGCCGGGGAGCTGTTTTTT.

V is TRBV4-1 and J is TRBJ2-2, with 8 bases aligning to TRBD2. Looked up from germline, CDR1 is MGHRA and CDR2 is YSYEKL. V trimming: 0 bases; J trimming: 7 bases; junction bases outside the gene matches: 10. The CDR3 totals 17 residues. The CDR3 bases are TGCGCCAGCAGCCAAGAGGAATCGGGAGGGCCAGACGGGGAGCTGTTTTTT. This encodes CASSQEESGGPDGELFF.

The chain joins TRBV5-1 to TRBJ1-2, with a weak D call TRBD1 (6 bases). This CDR3 contains 15 residues. Per the germline V gene, CDR1 is SGHRS and CDR2 is YFSETQ. V lost 10 bases, J lost 3 bases, and 22 bases lay in between. CDR3 protein: CASRQGYRRDYGYTF. Written as DNA, the CDR3 is TGCGCCTCTCGGCAGGGGTATCGTCGAGACTATGGCTACACCTTC.

The chain combines TRBV2 with TRBJ2-7; 11 bases line up with TRBD2. Germline CDR1 is SNHLY and CDR2 is FYNNEI. V shed 6 bases, J shed 0 bases, and the junction held 4 bases outside the gene matches. The CDR3 sequence is 15 residues long. The CDR3 region has the DNA TGTGCCAGCAGCGGGACTAGCGGCGGCTCCTACGAGCAGTACTTC. This codes for CASSGTSGGSYEQYF.

The CDR3 reads CASCPWGSGNTIYF. DNA for the CDR3: TGTGCCAGTTGTCCGTGGGGCTCGGGAAACACCATATATTTT. V usage is TRBV19 and J usage is TRBJ1-3, with a weak D call TRBD1 (5 bases). This CDR3 is built from 14 residues. The V gene's germline CDR1 is LNHDA and CDR2 SQIVND (reference sequence). The V end was cut by 8 bases, the J end by 4 bases, with 15 bases between.

The chain joins TRBV4-1 to TRBJ2-1; 13 bases align to TRBD2. This CDR3 has 18 residues. V shed 1 base and J 0 bases; nucleotides not matched to a gene: 3. Per germline, CDR1 MGHRA and CDR2 YSYEKL. The CDR3 loop reads CASSQVTSGGSSYNEQFF. CDR3 DNA sequence: TGCGCCAGCAGCCAAGTGACTAGCGGGGGGAGCTCCTACAATGAGCAGTTCTTC.

The V gene is TRBV27, the J gene TRBJ1-6; TRBD1 aligns across 10 bases. CDR1 is MNHEY and CDR2 is SMNVEV in the germline V gene (reference sequence). Losses at the gene ends were 6 bases for V and 6 bases for J; bases not matched to a gene: 17. The CDR3 is 19 amino acids. CDR3 amino acids: CASSLRAPTGGSGNSPLHF. The CDR3 nucleotides read TGTGCCAGCAGCCTAAGGGCCCCGACAGGGGGCTCGGGTAATTCACCCCTCCACTTT.

This chain joins TRBV5-6 and TRBJ1-6; a weak D match, TRBD1 (5 bases). Germline V gene sequence: CDR1 SGHDT, CDR2 YYEEEE. The CDR3 length is 17 residues. Trimming removed 6 bases at V and 2 bases at J, with 18 bases between. This chain's CDR3 is CASNKVGQGTYNSPLHF. The CDR3 DNA follows: TGTGCCAGCAATAAGGTGGGGCAAGGGACCTATAATTCACCCCTCCACTTT.

The genes are TRBV4-2 and TRBJ1-1, with no clear D. The V end lost 0 bases, the J end lost 4 bases, and 12 bases lay between the germline ends. Germline V CDR1 and CDR2: LGHNA, YNFKEQ. This CDR3 has 15 residues. CDR3 region: CASSQEGGPATEAFF. The CDR3 DNA is TGTGCCAGCAGCCAAGAGGGCGGGCCGGCCACTGAAGCTTTCTTT.